The 29 T cell receptor beta chains below come from one sample, sequenced in a study of CD8 T cells in ankylosing spondylitis. TCRdb reprocessed the 5' RACE reads with MiXCR, giving one entry per CDR3 protein. The table lists fewer than 550,000 distinct CDR3 sequences, roughly 5.3% of them singletons, with around 3.5% in the top ten. No antigen has been assigned to these receptors. Study-wide points: Among TCR beta sequences, a motif of several highly homologous variants appeared characteristic of ankylosing spondylitis blood.

The sample consisted of blood, either unsorted or a sorted T cell fraction (not recorded which). Receptors were obtained from a male donor with ankylosing spondylitis.

This clonotype was seen repeatedly, ten times or more. The CDR3 DNA reads as TGCGCCAGCAGCTTCACTGGACTAGCTTCCTACGAGCAGTACTTC. Translating gives CASSFTGLASYEQYF. The genes are TRBV5-1 and TRBJ2-7, with 8 bases matching TRBD2. Germline CDR1 and CDR2: SGHRS and YFSETQ. V dropped 2 bases and J dropped 1; count of bases not matched to a gene: 5. This CDR3 has 15 amino acids.

This clonotype was seen at least ten times. V and J are TRBV7-9 and TRBJ2-5; D unclear. Germline V lookup: CDR1 SEHNR, CDR2 FQNEAQ (reference sequence). Trimming removed 7 bases at V and 2 bases at J, with 11 bases between. CDR3 size: 13 residues. CDR3 nucleotides: TGTGCCAGCACCCAGCGATCTCAAGAGACCCAGTACTTC. Translating gives CASTQRSQETQYF.

This clonotype was found many times. The V call is TRBV6-5, the J call TRBJ2-2; D not certain. V gave up 2 bases and J gave up 4 bases, with 8 bases separating them. The CDR3 has 14 amino acids. Germline V CDR1 and CDR2: MNHEY, SVGAGI. Here the CDR3 DNA reads TGTGCCAGCAGTTACGGGGTATCCACCGGGGAGCTGTTTTTT. Translating it yields CASSYGVSTGELFF.

This clonotype was picked up many times. The chain carries TRBV5-1 and TRBJ1-2; the D is unclear. Trimming shortened V by 4 bases and J by 6 bases, and 10 bases separated the two germline ends. CDR3 length: 12 amino acids. In germline, CDR1 is SGHRS, CDR2 YFSETQ. As DNA, the CDR3 is TGCGCCAGCAGCCTAAGAAGGGATGGCTACACCTTC. This sequence encodes CASSLRRDGYTF.

This clonotype was seen repeatedly, ten times or more. J is TRBJ2-3 and V is TRBV20-1; tentative D call: TRBD2 (6 bases). The length of the CDR3 is 15 residues. V was clipped by 6 bases and J by 1 base, with 17 bases between them. Germline V gene sequence: CDR1 DFQATT, CDR2 SNEGSKA (reference sequence). CDR3 in amino acids: CSAGPPAGRTDTQYF. In DNA form, the CDR3 reads TGCAGTGCAGGACCCCCAGCGGGTCGCACAGATACGCAGTATTTT.

In this sample, this clonotype turned up many times. V usage is TRBV12-3 or TRBV12-4 and J usage is TRBJ1-2, with D unclear. The CDR3 sequence is 14 residues long. V shed 3 bases and J shed 7 bases, with 15 bases lying between them. The CDR3 spells CASSFAGYDFGYTF. As DNA, the CDR3 is TGTGCCAGCAGTTTTGCGGGGTACGATTTTGGCTACACCTTC.

This chain links TRBV20-1 with TRBJ2-5, with D possibly being TRBD1 (5 bases). Trimming took 3 bases from V and 5 from J, leaving 19 bases between them. CDR3 length: 15 residues. CDR1 is DFQATT, CDR2 SNEGSKA, per germline (reference sequence). The CDR3: CSASTLVGLKETQYF. The DNA of the CDR3 is TGCAGTGCTAGTACCCTCGTGGGGCTAAAGGAGACCCAGTACTTC.

This clonotype was seen repeatedly, ten times or more. The CDR3 protein is CSAPDRPTETQYF. CDR3 nucleotide sequence: TGCAGTGCGCCGGACCGCCCTACCGAGACCCAGTACTTC. The genes are TRBV20-1 and TRBJ2-5; D is unclear. V was cut by 6 bases and J by 5 bases, with 16 bases left in between. The CDR3 loop spans 13 amino acids. Germline V CDR1 and CDR2: DFQATT, SNEGSKA (reference sequence).

This clonotype has ten or more counts. The chain carries TRBV7-9 and TRBJ1-5, with no clear D. V was cut by 3 bases and J by 7 bases, with 13 bases left in between. CDR1 and CDR2 (germline): SEHNR, FQNEAQ (reference sequence). The CDR3 has 14 amino acids. CDR3 DNA sequence: TGTGCCAGCAGCTTCCGAGGCGAGGGACAGCCCCAGCATTTT. Translated: CASSFRGEGQPQHF. Based on the CDR3 plus reference TRBV7-9 and TRBJ1-5, the full variable domain is DTGVSQNPRHKITKRGQNVTFRCDPISEHNRLYWYRQTLGQGPEFLTYFQNEAQLEKSRLLSDRFSAERPKGSFSTLEIQRTEQGDSAMYLCASSFRGEGQPQHFGDGTRLSIL.

This chain's CDR3 is CASARYAIGVTGELFF. The CDR3 nucleotides read TGTGCCAGTGCCAGATATGCGATAGGTGTGACCGGGGAGCTGTTTTTT. The chain couples TRBV19 to TRBJ2-2; D uncertain. Germline CDR1 reads LNHDA; CDR2 reads SQIVND (reference sequence). Deletions cut 8 bases from V and 5 bases from J, with 21 bases between. The CDR3 sequence is 16 residues long.

This clonotype came up many times. This sequence joins TRBV5-1 and TRBJ1-1; D might be TRBD1 (5 bases). This CDR3 is 17 amino acids long. V was clipped by 4 bases and J by 1 base, with 20 bases between them. Germline loops: CDR1 SGHRS, CDR2 YFSETQ. CDR3 residues: CASSAQGFQHKNTEAFF. CDR3 coding DNA: TGCGCCAGCAGCGCCCAGGGATTTCAGCACAAGAACACTGAAGCTTTCTTT.

This clonotype appeared many times. The junction shows a germline mismatch at one end, possibly a read error. The V call is TRBV12-3 or TRBV12-4, the J call TRBJ2-1; no firm D call. The CDR3 loop spans 12 amino acids. Here the CDR3 reads CASSLVGPTLVF. CDR3 coding DNA: TGTGCCAGCAGTTTAGTTGGCCCAACCTTGGTCTTC.

The rearrangement links TRBV3-1 to TRBJ2-1, with D possibly TRBD2 on 5 matching bases. CDR1 is LGHDT, CDR2 YNNKEL, per germline (reference sequence). The V and J ends lost 4 bases and 7 bases respectively, with 23 bases between them. The CDR3 is 17 residues long. CDR3 sequence reads: CASSPRRPGKGNNEQFF. As DNA, the CDR3 is TGTGCCAGCAGCCCCCGACGGCCGGGGAAGGGAAATAATGAGCAGTTCTTC.

The chain is built from TRBV5-1 and TRBJ2-1; D uncertain. CDR1 SGHRS and CDR2 YFSETQ come from the germline V gene. This CDR3 has 13 residues. V lost 0 bases to trimming and J lost 4 bases, with 5 bases between them. The CDR3 DNA follows: TGCGCCAGCAGCTTGGCCATGTACAATGAGCAGTTCTTC. This sequence encodes CASSLAMYNEQFF. Full variable domain (missing parts from reference TRBV5-1 and TRBJ2-1): KAGVTQTPRYLIKTRGQQVTLSCSPISGHRSVSWYQQTPGQGLQFLFEYFSETQRNKGNFPGRFSGRQFSNSRSEMNVSTLELGDSALYLCASSLAMYNEQFFGPGTRLTVL.

This clonotype has a handful of counts. The V gene is TRBV4-3, the J gene TRBJ2-2, with 13 bases matching TRBD2. Germline V gives CDR1 LGHNA, CDR2 YSLEER. V lost 2 bases, J lost 2 bases, and 8 bases stayed unmatched. The CDR3 consists of 19 residues. The chain's CDR3 is CASSQPIGLAGENTGELFF. The CDR3 DNA follows: TGCGCCAGCAGCCAACCTATCGGACTAGCGGGAGAAAACACCGGGGAGCTGTTTTTT.

This clonotype was recorded at least ten times. The J gene is TRBJ2-5, the V gene TRBV5-1; no definite D call. This CDR3 spans 13 amino acids. Germline V gene data show CDR1 as SGHRS and CDR2 as YFSETQ. V lost 2 bases, J lost 6 bases, and 11 bases lay in between. CDR3 sequence: CASSLREGQTQYF. The CDR3 region has the DNA TGCGCCAGCAGCTTAAGGGAAGGGCAGACCCAGTACTTC. The entire variable domain, with the rest obtained from reference TRBV5-1 and TRBJ2-5, is as follows: KAGVTQTPRYLIKTRGQQVTLSCSPISGHRSVSWYQQTPGQGLQFLFEYFSETQRNKGNFPGRFSGRQFSNSRSEMNVSTLELGDSALYLCASSLREGQTQYFGPGTRLLVL.

This clonotype was detected a few times. V is TRBV7-9 and J is TRBJ2-6, with 8 positions matching TRBD1. This CDR3 is 16 amino acids long. The V and J ends lost 10 bases and 4 bases, in that order; junction bases with no gene match: 12. Looked up from germline, CDR1 is SEHNR and CDR2 is FQNEAQ (reference sequence). DNA for the CDR3: TGTGCCATCCCGGGACAGGCCGCCCCAGGGGCCAACGTCCTGACTTTC. It translates to CAIPGQAAPGANVLTF.

The rearrangement joins TRBV7-9 to TRBJ2-3, with a weak D call TRBD1 (7 bases). The germline V gene encodes CDR1 SEHNR and CDR2 FQNEAQ (reference sequence). The V gene lost 8 bases and the J gene lost 4 bases, with 13 bases spanning the gap. The CDR3 is made up of 13 amino acids. This CDR3 is CASQGGRADTQYF. The CDR3 bases are TGTGCCAGCCAGGGGGGTCGCGCAGATACGCAGTATTTT.

This clonotype was detected only a few times. The V and J genes are TRBV4-3 and TRBJ1-5; D unresolved. V was trimmed by 4 bases and J by 4 bases, leaving 20 bases between them. CDR3 length: 17 amino acids. Germline V gene data show CDR1 as LGHNA and CDR2 as YSLEER. CDR3 sequence reads: CASSPRGLPGCNQPQHF. In DNA form, the CDR3 reads TGCGCCAGCAGCCCTAGAGGACTCCCCGGTTGTAATCAGCCCCAGCATTTT.

This clonotype was observed at least ten times. The chain recombines TRBV5-6 with TRBJ2-6, with no clear D. Germline loops: CDR1 SGHDT, CDR2 YYEEEE. Trimming stripped 1 base from V and 0 bases from J, with 8 bases between. The CDR3 contains 16 residues. CDR3 residues: CASSLYESSGANVLTF. The DNA of the CDR3 is TGTGCCAGCAGCTTGTACGAATCCTCTGGGGCCAACGTCCTGACTTTC. Full variable domain (remainder filled in from reference TRBV5-6 and TRBJ2-6): DAGVTQSPTHLIKTRGQQVTLRCSPKSGHDTVSWYQQALGQGPQFIFQYYEEEERQRGNFPDRFSGHQFPNYSSELNVNALLLGDSALYLCASSLYESSGANVLTFGAGSRLTVL.

This clonotype came up many times. The rearrangement links TRBV29-1 to TRBJ1-2; D gene uncertain. The CDR3 consists of 14 residues. Germline CDR1 SQVTM, CDR2 ANQGSEA. V shed 6 bases and J shed 8 bases, with 22 bases lying between them. CDR3 protein: CSVDPESAALGYTF. CDR3 nucleotide sequence: TGCAGCGTAGACCCCGAATCAGCCGCCCTGGGCTACACCTTC.

This chain joins TRBV4-3 and TRBJ2-7; TRBD2 agrees at 10 bases. Germline CDR1 is LGHNA and CDR2 is YSLEER. J lost 6 bases, V lost 4 bases, and 6 bases had no gene match. The CDR3 loop spans 14 amino acids. This CDR3 reads CASSRLAGVREQYF. The CDR3 region has the DNA TGCGCCAGCAGCCGTCTAGCGGGGGTGCGCGAGCAGTACTTC.

This clonotype was detected many times. The chain employs TRBV28 and TRBJ1-3; 7 bases map to TRBD1. The CDR3 spans 13 residues. V lost 6 bases, J lost 4 bases, and 3 bases stayed unmatched. Germline-derived CDR1 and CDR2 are MDHEN and SYDVKM. DNA for the CDR3: TGTGCCAGCAGGGGACAGTCCGGAAACACCATATATTTT. It translates to CASRGQSGNTIYF.

The gene calls are TRBV25-1 and TRBJ1-1; no definite D call. Germline V lookup: CDR1 MGHDK, CDR2 SYGVNS. The CDR3 contains 14 residues. Trimming stripped 3 bases from V and 3 bases from J, with 11 bases between. The CDR3 spells CASSEWIGHTEAFF. The CDR3 nucleotides are TGTGCCAGCAGTGAGTGGATCGGGCACACTGAAGCTTTCTTT.

This clonotype was seen repeatedly, ten times or more. The J gene is TRBJ1-5, the V gene TRBV6-5; D is undetermined. V shed 2 bases and J shed 2 bases, with 7 bases lying between them. Germline CDR1 MNHEY, CDR2 SVGAGI. The CDR3 length is 14 residues. The CDR3, as DNA: TGTGCCAGCAGTTACGGCGGACGCAATCAGCCCCAGCATTTT. Encoded protein: CASSYGGRNQPQHF.

This clonotype was recorded many times. The chain links TRBV7-2 to TRBJ1-2, with D hard to call. The V end lost 1 base, the J end lost 8 bases, and 8 bases lay between the germline ends. The CDR3 has 12 residues. Germline CDR1 reads SGHTA; CDR2 reads FQGNSA. CDR3 in DNA: TGTGCCAGCAGCTTAGAGGAGGGAGGCTACACCTTC. This sequence encodes CASSLEEGGYTF.

This clonotype was detected ten times or more. This chain uses TRBV7-2 with TRBJ2-1, with D unresolved. The ends were cut back, 5 bases at V and 9 bases at J, with 8 bases in the middle. Germline CDR1 is SGHTA and CDR2 is FQGNSA. This CDR3 contains 11 residues. The CDR3 DNA sequence: TGTGCCAGCAGCCCAGCAGGTGAGCAGTTCTTC. It is translated as CASSPAGEQFF. Full variable domain (outside the CDR3, taken from reference TRBV7-2 and TRBJ2-1): GAGVSQSPSNKVTEKGKDVELRCDPISGHTALYWYRQSLGQGLEFLIYFQGNSAPDKSGLPSDRFSAERTGGSVSTLTIQRTQQEDSAVYLCASSPAGEQFFGPGTRLTVL.

This clonotype was recorded at least ten times. The chain recombines TRBV21-1 with TRBJ1-2; the DNA was not used to check the table's D call, TRBD1. TRBV21-1 constitutes a pseudogene. This CDR3 contains 15 residues. CDR3 bases: TGTGCCAGCAGCAAAGAACCAGGGGGAAAGGGGGGCTACACCTTC. It specifies CASSKEPGGKGGYTF.

This clonotype was picked up a small number of times. The chain has TRBV7-8 and TRBJ2-5, with 7 nucleotides matching TRBD1. V was clipped by 5 bases and J by 1 base; unmatched bases: 10. Germline-derived CDR1 and CDR2 are SGHVS and FQNEAQ. This CDR3 is built from 16 residues. For the CDR3, the DNA is TGTGCCAGCAGCCTCCGGACAGGAATTTTCCAAGAGACCCAGTACTTC. Its translation: CASSLRTGIFQETQYF.